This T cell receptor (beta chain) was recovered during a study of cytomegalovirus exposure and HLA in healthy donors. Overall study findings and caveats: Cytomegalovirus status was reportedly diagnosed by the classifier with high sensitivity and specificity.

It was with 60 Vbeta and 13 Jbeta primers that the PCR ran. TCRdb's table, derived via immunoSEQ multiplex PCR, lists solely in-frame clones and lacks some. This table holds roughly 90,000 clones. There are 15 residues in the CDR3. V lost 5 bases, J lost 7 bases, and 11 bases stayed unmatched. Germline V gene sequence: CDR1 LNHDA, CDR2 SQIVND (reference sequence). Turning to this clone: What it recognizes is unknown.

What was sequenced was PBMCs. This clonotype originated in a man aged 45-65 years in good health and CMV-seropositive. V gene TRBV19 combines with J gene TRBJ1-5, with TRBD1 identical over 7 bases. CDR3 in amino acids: CASSPTGWGYQPQHF. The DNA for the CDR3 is TGTGCCAGTAGTCCGACAGGGTGGGGTTACCAGCCCCAGCATTTT. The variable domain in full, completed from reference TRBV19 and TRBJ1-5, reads DGGITQSPKYLFRKEGQNVTLSCEQNLNHDAMYWYRQDPGQGLRLIYYSQIVNDFQKGDIAEGYSVSREKKESFPLTVTSAQKNPTAFYLCASSPTGWGYQPQHFGDGTRLSIL.